A single TCR beta chain is shown here with its context. Antigen unknown. V shed 0 bases and J shed 1 base, with 12 bases lying between them. This CDR3 contains 16 residues. Germline CDR1 and CDR2: SGHRS and YFSETQ. The sample is drawn from a study of shared clonotypes between healthy human individuals. Study context: Three CD4 naive, three CD4 memory, two CD8 naive and one CD8 memory plate were used per donor.

Measured with immunoSEQ multiplex PCR; TCRdb has only the in-frame clones, and not every one. Of 400,000 or so clones listed, about 96% are singletons. Whole-study results and caveats: Estimated clonotype richness was generally higher in naive than memory subsets. Few donors limited the genetic and exposure-history diversity represented.

The rearrangement links TRBV5-1 to TRBJ2-3; D possibly corresponds to TRBD2 (5 bases). Sequencing was done on a sample of memory CD8+ T cells sorted from blood. Subset reported: CD45RO+ cells pooled with CCR7-negative TemRA cells. The TCR sequence derives from a man aged 25 to 40 in good health. CDR3 nucleotide sequence: TGCGCCAGCAGCTTGGGTGGCGGAGGCGGCACAGATACGCAGTATTTT. Translation: CASSLGGGGGTDTQYF.